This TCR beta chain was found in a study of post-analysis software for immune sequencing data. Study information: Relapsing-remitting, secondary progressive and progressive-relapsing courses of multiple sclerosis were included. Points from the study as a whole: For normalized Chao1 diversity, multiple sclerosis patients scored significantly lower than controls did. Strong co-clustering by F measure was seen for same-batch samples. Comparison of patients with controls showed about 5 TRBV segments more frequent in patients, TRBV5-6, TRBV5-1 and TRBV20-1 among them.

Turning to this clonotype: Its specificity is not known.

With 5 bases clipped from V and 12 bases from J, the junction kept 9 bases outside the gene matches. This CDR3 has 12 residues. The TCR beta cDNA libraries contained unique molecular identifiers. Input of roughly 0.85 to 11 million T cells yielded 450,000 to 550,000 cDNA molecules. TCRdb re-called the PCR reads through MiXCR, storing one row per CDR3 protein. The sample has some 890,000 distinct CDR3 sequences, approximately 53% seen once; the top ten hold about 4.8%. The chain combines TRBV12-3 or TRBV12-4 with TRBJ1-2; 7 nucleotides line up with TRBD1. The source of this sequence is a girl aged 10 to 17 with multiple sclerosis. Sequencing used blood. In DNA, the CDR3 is TGTGCCAGCAGTCCCCCCCGGGGACAGAACACCTTC. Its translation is CASSPPRGQNTF.